Here is one TCR beta chain with its context. The data belong to a study of CD8 T cells in ankylosing spondylitis. MiXCR, run by TCRdb on the 5' RACE reads, gives a single entry per CDR3 protein. The profile shows over 130,000 distinct CDR3 sequences, around 45% of them singletons. Germline V lookup: CDR1 MNHEY, CDR2 SMNVEV (reference sequence). V lost 1 base, J lost 9 bases, and 4 bases stayed unmatched. The CDR3 has 15 amino acids. This receptor was identified in a male donor with ankylosing spondylitis. Specimen: synovial fluid, either unsorted or a sorted T cell fraction (not recorded which). The chain recombines TRBV27 with TRBJ2-1; 12 nucleotides align to TRBD2. The CDR3 nucleotides read TGTGCCAGCAGTTTATGGACTAGCGGGACCATTGAGCAGTTCTTC. This encodes CASSLWTSGTIEQFF.